This TCR beta chain comes out of a study of T cell responses to AZD1222 COVID-19 vaccine. Notes on the study in general: Among those given AZD1222, only five to seven were seropositive at baseline.

Trimming cost V 0 bases and J 2 bases; bases outside gene matches: 4. Germline values: CDR1 MNHEY, CDR2 SVGEGT. This CDR3 is 17 amino acids long. With respect to this clone: Its target is unknown.

Clones were read by immunoSEQ multiplex PCR, and TCRdb kept only the in-frame ones, dropping some. The sample comprises tens of thousands of clones, 75% to 85% of which are singletons, and about 4% rests with the top ten. Second-dose timings of about 4 or about 12 weeks were pooled. The gene calls are TRBV6-2 or TRBV6-3 and TRBJ2-6, with 7 positions matching TRBD2. This receptor was taken from an adult who received the AZD1222 COVID-19 vaccine. The specimen was peripheral blood, collected 28 days after the second AZD1222 dose. The CDR3 region has the DNA TGTGCCAGCAGTTACTCGAAGGGAGGGACTGGGGCCAACGTCCTGACTTTC. Translating gives CASSYSKGGTGANVLTF.